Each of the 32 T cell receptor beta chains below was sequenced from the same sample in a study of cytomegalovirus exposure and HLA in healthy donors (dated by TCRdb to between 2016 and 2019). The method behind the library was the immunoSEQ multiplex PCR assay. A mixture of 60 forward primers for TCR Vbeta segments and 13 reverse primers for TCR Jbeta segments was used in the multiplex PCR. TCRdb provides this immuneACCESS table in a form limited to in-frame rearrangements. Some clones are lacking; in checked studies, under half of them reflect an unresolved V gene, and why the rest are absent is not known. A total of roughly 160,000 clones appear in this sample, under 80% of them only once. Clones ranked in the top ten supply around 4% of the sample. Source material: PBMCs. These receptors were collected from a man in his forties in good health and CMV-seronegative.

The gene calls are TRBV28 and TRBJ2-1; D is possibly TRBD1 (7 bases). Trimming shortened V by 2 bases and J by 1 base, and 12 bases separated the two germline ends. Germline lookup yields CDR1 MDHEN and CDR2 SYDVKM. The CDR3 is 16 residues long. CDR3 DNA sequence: TGTGCCAGCAGTTTAGAACAGGGGAGGTCCTACAATGAGCAGTTCTTC. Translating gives CASSLEQGRSYNEQFF.

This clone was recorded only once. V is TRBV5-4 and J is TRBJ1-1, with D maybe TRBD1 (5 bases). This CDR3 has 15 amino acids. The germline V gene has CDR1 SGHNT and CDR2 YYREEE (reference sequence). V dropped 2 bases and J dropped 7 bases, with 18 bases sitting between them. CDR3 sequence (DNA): TGTGCCAGCAGCTTCTCAAGTATCAGGGAAAGTGAAGCTTTCTTT. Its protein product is CASSFSSIRESEAFF. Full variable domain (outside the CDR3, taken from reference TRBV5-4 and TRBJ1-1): ETGVTQSPTHLIKTRGQQVTLRCSSQSGHNTVSWYQQALGQGPQFIFQYYREEENGRGNFPPRFSGLQFPNYSSELNVNALELDDSALYLCASSFSSIRESEAFFGQGTRLTVV.

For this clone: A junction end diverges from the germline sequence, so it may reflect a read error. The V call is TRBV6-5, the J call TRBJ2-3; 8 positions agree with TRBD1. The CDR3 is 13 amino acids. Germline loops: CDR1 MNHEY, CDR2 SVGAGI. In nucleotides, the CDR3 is TGTGCCAGCAGTTACTCGAACGGACAGGGACAGAATTTT. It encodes CASSYSNGQGQNF.

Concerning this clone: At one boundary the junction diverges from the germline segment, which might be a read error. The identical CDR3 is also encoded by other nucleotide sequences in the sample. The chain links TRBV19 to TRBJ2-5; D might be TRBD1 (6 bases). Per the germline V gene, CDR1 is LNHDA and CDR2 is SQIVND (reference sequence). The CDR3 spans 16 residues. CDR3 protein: CASSMVGTYNQETQYF. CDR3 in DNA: TGCGCCAGTAGTATGGTGGGGACATATAACCAAGAGACCCAGTACTTC.

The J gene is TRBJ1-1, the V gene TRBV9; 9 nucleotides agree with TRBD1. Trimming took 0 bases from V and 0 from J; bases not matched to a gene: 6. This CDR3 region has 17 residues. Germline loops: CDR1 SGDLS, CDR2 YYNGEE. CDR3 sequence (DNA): TGTGCCAGCAGCGTAGAAGGTTGGACAGGGGTGAACACTGAAGCTTTCTTT. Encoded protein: CASSVEGWTGVNTEAFF.

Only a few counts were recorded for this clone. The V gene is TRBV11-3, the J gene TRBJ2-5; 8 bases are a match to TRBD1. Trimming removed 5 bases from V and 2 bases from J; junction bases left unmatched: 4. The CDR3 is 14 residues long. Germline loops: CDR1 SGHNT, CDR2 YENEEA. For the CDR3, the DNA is TGTGCCAGCAGCATCGGACAGGGACAAGAGACCCAGTACTTC. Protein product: CASSIGQGQETQYF.

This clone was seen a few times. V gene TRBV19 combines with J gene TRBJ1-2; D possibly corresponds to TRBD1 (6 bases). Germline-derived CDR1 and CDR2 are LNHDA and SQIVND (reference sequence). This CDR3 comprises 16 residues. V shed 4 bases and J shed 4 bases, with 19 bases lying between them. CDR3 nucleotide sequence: TGTGCCAGTAGTAGCGGGGGGCGTTCGAGAATCTATGGCTACACCTTC. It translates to CASSSGGRSRIYGYTF.

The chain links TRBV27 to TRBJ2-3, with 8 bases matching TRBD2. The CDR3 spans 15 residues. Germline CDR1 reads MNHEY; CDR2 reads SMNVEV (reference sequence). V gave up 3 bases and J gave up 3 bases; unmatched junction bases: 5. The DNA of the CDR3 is TGTGCCAGCAGTTTCGGAATAGCGGGAACAGATACGCAGTATTTT. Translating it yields CASSFGIAGTDTQYF.

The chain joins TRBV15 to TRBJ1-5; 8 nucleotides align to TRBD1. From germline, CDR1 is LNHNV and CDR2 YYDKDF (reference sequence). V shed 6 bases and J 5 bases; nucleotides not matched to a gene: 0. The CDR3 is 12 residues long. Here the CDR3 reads CATRQGDQPQHF. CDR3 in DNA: TGTGCCACCAGACAGGGGGATCAGCCCCAGCATTTT.

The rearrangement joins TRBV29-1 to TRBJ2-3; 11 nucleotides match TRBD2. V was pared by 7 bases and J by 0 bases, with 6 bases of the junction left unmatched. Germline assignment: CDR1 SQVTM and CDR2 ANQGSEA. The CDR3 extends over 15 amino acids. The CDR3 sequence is CSARTSGGSTDTQYF. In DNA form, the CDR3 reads TGCAGCGCCCGTACTAGCGGGGGAAGCACAGATACGCAGTATTTT.

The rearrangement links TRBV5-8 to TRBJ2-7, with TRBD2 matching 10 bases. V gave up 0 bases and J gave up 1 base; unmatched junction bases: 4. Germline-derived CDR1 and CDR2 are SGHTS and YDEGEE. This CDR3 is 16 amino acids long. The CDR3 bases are TGTGCCAGCAGCTTGGCGACTAGCGGGCGATCCTACGAGCAGTACTTC. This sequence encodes CASSLATSGRSYEQYF.

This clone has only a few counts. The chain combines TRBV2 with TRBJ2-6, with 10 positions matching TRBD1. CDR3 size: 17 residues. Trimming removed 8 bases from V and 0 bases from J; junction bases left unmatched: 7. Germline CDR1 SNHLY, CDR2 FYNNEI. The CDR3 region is CASWTGTGVSGANVLTF. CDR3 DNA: TGTGCCAGCTGGACCGGGACAGGGGTCTCTGGGGCCAACGTCCTGACTTTC.

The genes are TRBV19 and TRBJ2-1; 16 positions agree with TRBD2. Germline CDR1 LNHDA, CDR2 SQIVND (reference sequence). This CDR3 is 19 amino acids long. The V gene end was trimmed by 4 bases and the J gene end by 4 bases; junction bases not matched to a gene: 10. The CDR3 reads CASSNFGTSGGAPYNEQFF. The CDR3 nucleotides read TGTGCCAGTAGTAACTTCGGGACTAGCGGGGGGGCCCCATACAATGAGCAGTTCTTC.

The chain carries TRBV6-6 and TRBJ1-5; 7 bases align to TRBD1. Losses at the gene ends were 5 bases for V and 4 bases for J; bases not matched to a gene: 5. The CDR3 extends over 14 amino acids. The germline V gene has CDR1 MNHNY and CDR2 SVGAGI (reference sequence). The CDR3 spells CASSLDRTNQPQHF. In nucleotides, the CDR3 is TGTGCCAGCAGTCTGGACAGGACGAATCAGCCCCAGCATTTT.

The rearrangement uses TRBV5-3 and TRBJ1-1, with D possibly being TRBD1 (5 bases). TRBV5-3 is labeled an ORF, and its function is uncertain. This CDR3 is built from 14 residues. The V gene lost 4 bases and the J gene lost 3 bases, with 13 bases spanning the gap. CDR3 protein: CARSNRDRDTEAFF. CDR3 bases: TGTGCCAGAAGCAACCGTGACAGAGACACTGAAGCTTTCTTT.

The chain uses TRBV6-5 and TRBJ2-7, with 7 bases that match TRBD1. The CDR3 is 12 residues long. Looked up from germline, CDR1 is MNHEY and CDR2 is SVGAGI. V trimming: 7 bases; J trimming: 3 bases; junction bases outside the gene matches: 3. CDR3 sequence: CASKAGGYEQYF. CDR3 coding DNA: TGTGCCAGCAAGGCAGGGGGCTACGAGCAGTACTTC.

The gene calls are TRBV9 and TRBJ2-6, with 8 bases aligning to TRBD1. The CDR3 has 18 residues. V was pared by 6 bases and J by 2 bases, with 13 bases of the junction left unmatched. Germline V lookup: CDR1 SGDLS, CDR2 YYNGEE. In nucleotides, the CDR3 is TGTGCCAGCACACCGAGGGACAGGCATTTAGCTGGGGCCAACGTCCTGACTTTC. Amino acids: CASTPRDRHLAGANVLTF. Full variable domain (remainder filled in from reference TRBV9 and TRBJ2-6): DSGVTQTPKHLITATGQRVTLRCSPRSGDLSVYWYQQSLDQGLQFLIQYYNGEERAKGNILERFSAQQFPDLHSELNLSSLELGDSALYFCASTPRDRHLAGANVLTFGAGSRLTVL.

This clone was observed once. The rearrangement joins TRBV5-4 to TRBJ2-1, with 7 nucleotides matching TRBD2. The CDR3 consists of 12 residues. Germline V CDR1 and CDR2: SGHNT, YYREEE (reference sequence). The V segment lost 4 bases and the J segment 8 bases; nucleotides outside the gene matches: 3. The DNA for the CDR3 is TGTGCCAGCAGCCCCCGGGGGGATGAGCAGTTCTTC. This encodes CASSPRGDEQFF.

CDR3 loop: CASSGLGRTDTQYF. CDR3 coding DNA: TGTGCCAGCAGTGGACTGGGGCGCACAGATACGCAGTATTTT. This chain joins TRBV6-1 and TRBJ2-3; possibly TRBD1 for D (5 bases). Germline CDR1 reads MNHNS; CDR2 reads SASEGT. The CDR3 is 14 amino acids. Trimming shortened V by 4 bases and J by 1 base, and 9 bases separated the two germline ends.

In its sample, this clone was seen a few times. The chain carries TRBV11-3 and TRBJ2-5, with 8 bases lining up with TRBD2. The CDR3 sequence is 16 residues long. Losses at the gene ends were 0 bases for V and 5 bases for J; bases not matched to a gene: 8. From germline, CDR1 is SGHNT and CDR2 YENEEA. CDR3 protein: CASSLDGRGGDETQYF. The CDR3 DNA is TGTGCCAGCAGCTTAGATGGACGGGGGGGCGATGAGACCCAGTACTTC.

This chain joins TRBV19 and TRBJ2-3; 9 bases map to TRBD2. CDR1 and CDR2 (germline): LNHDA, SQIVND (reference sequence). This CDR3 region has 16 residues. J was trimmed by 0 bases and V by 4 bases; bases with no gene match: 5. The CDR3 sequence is CASSKGLATSTDTQYF. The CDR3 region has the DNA TGTGCCAGTAGTAAAGGACTAGCGACTAGCACAGATACGCAGTATTTT. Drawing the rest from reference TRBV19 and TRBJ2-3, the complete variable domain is DGGITQSPKYLFRKEGQNVTLSCEQNLNHDAMYWYRQDPGQGLRLIYYSQIVNDFQKGDIAEGYSVSREKKESFPLTVTSAQKNPTAFYLCASSKGLATSTDTQYFGPGTRLTVL.

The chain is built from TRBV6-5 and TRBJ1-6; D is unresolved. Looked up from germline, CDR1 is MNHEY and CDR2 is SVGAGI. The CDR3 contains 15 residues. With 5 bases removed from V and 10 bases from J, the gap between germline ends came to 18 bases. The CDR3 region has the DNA TGTGCCAGCAGTCCCGGTGGCGAGGGTGAGTCACCCCTCCACTTT. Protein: CASSPGGEGESPLHF.

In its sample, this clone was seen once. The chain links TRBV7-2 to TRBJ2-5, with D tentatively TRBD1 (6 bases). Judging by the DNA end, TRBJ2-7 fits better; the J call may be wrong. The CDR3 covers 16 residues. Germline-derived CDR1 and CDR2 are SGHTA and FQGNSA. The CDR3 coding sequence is TGTGCCAGCAGCTTAGTTCGGGCAGGGGCCGCCTACGAGCAGTACTTC. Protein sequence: CASSLVRAGAAYEQYF.

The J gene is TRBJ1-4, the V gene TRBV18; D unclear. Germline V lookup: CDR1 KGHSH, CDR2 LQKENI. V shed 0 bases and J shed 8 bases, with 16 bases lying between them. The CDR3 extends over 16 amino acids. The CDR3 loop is CASSPPSWGGREKLFF. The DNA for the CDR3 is TGTGCCAGCTCACCACCCTCCTGGGGAGGAAGAGAAAAACTGTTTTTT.

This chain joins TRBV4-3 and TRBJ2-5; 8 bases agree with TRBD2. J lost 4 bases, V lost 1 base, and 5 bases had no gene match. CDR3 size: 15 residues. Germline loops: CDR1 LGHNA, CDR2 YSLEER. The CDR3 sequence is CASSQGSGGPETQYF. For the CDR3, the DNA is TGCGCCAGCAGCCAAGGTTCGGGGGGGCCAGAGACCCAGTACTTC.

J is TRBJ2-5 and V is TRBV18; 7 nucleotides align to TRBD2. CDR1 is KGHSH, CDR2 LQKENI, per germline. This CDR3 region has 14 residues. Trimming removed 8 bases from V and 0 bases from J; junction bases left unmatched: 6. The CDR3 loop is CASGELANQETQYF. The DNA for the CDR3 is TGTGCCAGCGGCGAACTAGCGAACCAAGAGACCCAGTACTTC.

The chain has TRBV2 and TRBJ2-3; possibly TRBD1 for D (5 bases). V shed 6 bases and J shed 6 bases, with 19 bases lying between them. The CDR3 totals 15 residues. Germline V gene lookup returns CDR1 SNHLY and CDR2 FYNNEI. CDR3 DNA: TGTGCCAGCAGGAACTTCCAGGGTGGCCGCGATACGCAGTATTTT. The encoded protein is CASRNFQGGRDTQYF.

The CDR3 region is CASSLRRRGVHTGELFF. Here the CDR3 DNA reads TGTGCCAGCAGTTTAAGGAGGCGGGGGGTTCACACCGGGGAGCTGTTTTTT. The chain joins TRBV27 to TRBJ2-2; 8 positions agree with TRBD2. Germline V CDR1 and CDR2: MNHEY, SMNVEV (reference sequence). The V segment lost 2 bases and the J segment 3 bases; nucleotides outside the gene matches: 8. The CDR3 totals 17 residues.

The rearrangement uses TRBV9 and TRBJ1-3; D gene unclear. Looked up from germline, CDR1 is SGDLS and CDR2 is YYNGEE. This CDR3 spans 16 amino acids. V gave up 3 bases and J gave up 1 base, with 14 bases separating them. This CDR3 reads CASSDPPVLSGNTIYF. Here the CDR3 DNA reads TGTGCCAGCAGCGACCCTCCAGTTTTGTCTGGAAACACCATATATTTT.

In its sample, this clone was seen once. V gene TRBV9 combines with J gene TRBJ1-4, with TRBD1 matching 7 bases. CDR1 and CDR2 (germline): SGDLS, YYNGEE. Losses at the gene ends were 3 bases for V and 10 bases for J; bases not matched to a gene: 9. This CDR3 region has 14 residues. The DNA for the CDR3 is TGTGCCAGCAGCGCTGACGACAGGGTCCGAAAACTGTTTTTT. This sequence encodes CASSADDRVRKLFF. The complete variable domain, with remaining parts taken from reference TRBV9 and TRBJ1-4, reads DSGVTQTPKHLITATGQRVTLRCSPRSGDLSVYWYQQSLDQGLQFLIQYYNGEERAKGNILERFSAQQFPDLHSELNLSSLELGDSALYFCASSADDRVRKLFFGSGTQLSVL.

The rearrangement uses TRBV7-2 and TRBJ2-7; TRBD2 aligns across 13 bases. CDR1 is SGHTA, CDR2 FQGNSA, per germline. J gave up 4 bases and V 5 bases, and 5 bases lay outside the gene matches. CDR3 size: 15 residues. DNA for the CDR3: TGTGCCAGCAGCATAGGGACTAGCGGGGAATACGAGCAGTACTTC. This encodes CASSIGTSGEYEQYF.

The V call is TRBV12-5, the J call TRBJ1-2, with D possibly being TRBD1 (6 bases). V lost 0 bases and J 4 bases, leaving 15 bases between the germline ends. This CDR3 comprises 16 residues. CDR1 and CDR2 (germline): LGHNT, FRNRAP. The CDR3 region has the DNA TGTGCTAGTGGTTTGGTACCCAGGGCAGGGGCCTATGGCTACACCTTC. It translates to CASGLVPRAGAYGYTF.